This TCR beta chain was observed in a study of cytomegalovirus exposure and HLA in healthy donors. There are 13 residues in the CDR3. J lost 2 bases, V lost 6 bases, and 2 bases had no gene match. Germline V lookup: CDR1 ENHRY, CDR2 SYGVKD. PCR was performed using 60 Vbeta and 13 Jbeta primers. The method was immunoSEQ multiplex PCR; TCRdb's version includes in-frame clones alone and lacks a portion of them. The specimen's table records some 130,000 clones. The study, taken as a whole, reports: Trimming of TCR beta V- and J-genes showed a link, identified in a later analysis, to a missense DCLRE1C variant. Analysis performed later showed TCR beta chains linked to HLA being more clonally expanded than equally common others. Roughly even sequencing depth across donors was the assumption behind the presence/absence analyses.

A word on this clone: Its specificity is unknown.

The specimen sequenced was PBMCs. This clonotype was obtained from a middle-aged woman in good health and CMV-seropositive. J is TRBJ2-7 and V is TRBV10-3, with 9 bases identical to TRBD1. The CDR3 coding sequence is TGTGCCATCAGGTGGGACAGGGCCTACGAGCAGTACTTC. Translation gives CAIRWDRAYEQYF.